This TCR beta chain was captured by sequencing in a study of blood T cell repertoires in COVID-19. Study context: T cells, B-cell-depleted T cells, or PBMCs supplied cDNA or gDNA.

This table comes from immunoSEQ multiplex PCR, and its TCRdb copy is limited to in-frame clones, with some not included. The sample carries around 180,000 clones, around nine tenths recorded once. Only a few counts were recorded for this clone. Material: peripheral blood. The source is a man aged 65 to 85 with active or convalescent COVID-19.

CDR3 in amino acids: CASSAGIGLVEQYF. CDR3 bases: TGCGCCAGCAGCGCGGGAATCGGGCTAGTTGAGCAGTACTTC. The J gene is TRBJ2-7, the V gene TRBV5-1; D is perhaps TRBD2 (6 bases). CDR1 and CDR2 from the germline V gene are SGHRS and YFSETQ. The CDR3 is 14 amino acids. Trimming cost V 4 bases and J 7 bases, with 18 bases left between them.